The clone carrying this T cell receptor (beta chain) was recorded once. Its antigen is currently unknown. PCR amplification relied on 60 Vbeta primers (plus 13 Jbeta primers). The assay was immunoSEQ multiplex PCR, and TCRdb's table has in-frame clones only and misses some. The data show about 220,000 clones, with about 80% seen just once and 6% held by the top ten. This record belongs to a study of cytomegalovirus exposure and HLA in healthy donors. Study outcomes and limitations: When analyzed later, the rates of TCR association showed variation by HLA locus, with DRB1 the most and HLA-C the fewest. Earlier findings revealed that most TCR beta V segments proved productive either about 87% or about 30% of the time. Reportedly, HLA-A and HLA-B alleles of most subjects were accurately predicted from TCR beta. V- and J-gene trimming in TCR beta was tied to a missense DCLRE1C variant by an analysis performed later.

The CDR3 extends over 13 amino acids. Germline lookup yields CDR1 LNHNV and CDR2 YYDKDF (reference sequence). The J segment lost 4 bases and the V segment lost 5 bases, leaving 4 bases of the junction unmatched. The J gene is TRBJ1-2, the V gene TRBV15; 7 bases agree with TRBD1. The sequence came from a man aged 40-50 years in good health and CMV-seropositive. The sample consisted of PBMCs. CDR3 amino acids: CATSATGTYGYTF. CDR3 sequence (DNA): TGTGCCACCAGCGCGACAGGGACCTATGGCTACACCTTC. Drawing the rest from reference TRBV15 and TRBJ1-2, the complete variable domain is DAMVIQNPRYQVTQFGKPVTLSCSQTLNHNVMYWYQQKSSQAPKLLFHYYDKDFNNEADTPDNFQSRRPNTSFCFLDIRSPGLGDTAMYLCATSATGTYGYTFGSGTRLTVV.